This T cell receptor (beta chain) was recovered during a study of shared T cell receptors in the human thymus. Only in-frame clones appear in the TCRdb table, and some are missing; sequencing was by immunoSEQ multiplex PCR. The sample records about 610,000 clones, roughly 90% being singletons. This CDR3 has 16 residues. The trim removed 0 bases at V and 3 bases at J, leaving 6 bases unmatched. Germline V gene sequence: CDR1 LGHNA, CDR2 YNFKEQ. This same sample was also taken into another study, of human thymus T cells. From that second work: Corrective cardiac operations yielded the resected thymus tissue. Repertoires sampled from thymus and blood appeared biased in V and J gene usage. Related studies noted strongly shared thymic repertoires across unrelated people.

V and J are TRBV4-2 and TRBJ2-7; TRBD1 aligns across 9 bases. Source material: thymocytes. This sequence was found in a boy younger than two with a congenital heart defect. The CDR3 DNA reads TGTGCCAGCAGCCAAGAGTGGGACAGGGTACTCTACGAGCAGTACTTC. This translates into CASSQEWDRVLYEQYF.